This TCR beta chain was obtained from a study of CD8 T cells in ankylosing spondylitis. MiXCR, run by TCRdb on the 5' RACE reads, gives a single entry per CDR3 protein. The sample carries 750,000 to 850,000 distinct CDR3 sequences, around 11% recorded once. Study findings and constraints: Seven to nine highly homologous variants formed a TCR beta motif that appeared characteristic of ankylosing spondylitis blood.

This clonotype was seen a handful of times. Its target is unknown. The germline gives CDR1 MNHNS, CDR2 SASEGT. This CDR3 is built from 15 residues. After removal of 3 bases from V and 4 bases from J, the junction contained 8 bases not matched to a gene. V and J are TRBV6-1 and TRBJ2-7; 8 bases are shared with TRBD1. The clonotype comes from a male donor with ankylosing spondylitis. The specimen sequenced was blood, either unsorted or a sorted T cell fraction (not recorded which). The CDR3: CASSERTGLPYEQYF. The CDR3 nucleotides read TGTGCCAGCAGTGAGCGGACAGGGCTTCCGTACGAGCAGTACTTC.